Listed here are 28 T cell receptor beta chains from one sample, sequenced in a study of CD8+ T cells in alopecia areata. Treatment specified: oral pan-JAK inhibitor, 5-10 mg twice daily. RNA extraction was followed by reverse transcription into cDNA, which acted as the sequencing template. The repertoire was sequenced with immunoSEQ multiplex PCR; TCRdb's copy has only in-frame clones and lacks some. The sample lists fewer than 150,000 clones; roughly 82% were seen once. The sample was CD8+ T cells sorted from blood, taken at week 4, from a patient treated with tofacitinib. Every receptor here comes from a human donor with alopecia areata.

This clone appeared once. This chain connects TRBV5-1 to TRBJ2-3, with a tentative D call TRBD2 (5 bases). V was clipped by 2 bases and J by 6 bases, with 7 bases between them. CDR1 SGHRS and CDR2 YFSETQ come from the germline V gene. The length of the CDR3 is 12 residues. The CDR3 is CASSLLDDTQYF. Written as DNA, the CDR3 is TGCGCCAGCAGCTTACTAGATGATACGCAGTATTTT.

The rearrangement links TRBV5-6 to TRBJ2-7; TRBD2 matches at 13 bases. J was trimmed by 4 bases and V by 0 bases; bases with no gene match: 4. This CDR3 comprises 16 residues. The germline CDR1 and CDR2 sequences are SGHDT and YYEEEE. CDR3 loop: CASSLATGLAGYEQYF. As DNA, the CDR3 is TGTGCCAGCAGCTTGGCTACGGGACTAGCGGGGTACGAGCAGTACTTC.

This clone appeared a single time. The rearrangement uses TRBV4-1 and TRBJ1-6; 8 bases agree with TRBD1. Germline V CDR1 and CDR2: MGHRA, YSYEKL. The CDR3 sequence is 16 residues long. V was pared by 7 bases and J by 7 bases, with 12 bases of the junction left unmatched. Here the CDR3 reads CASTPSGGAVNSPLHF. The DNA for the CDR3 is TGCGCCAGCACACCATCAGGGGGCGCGGTGAATTCACCCCTCCACTTT.

This rearrangement joins TRBV4-2 to TRBJ2-1, with D unresolved. The length of the CDR3 is 11 residues. Trimming took 5 bases from V and 8 from J, leaving 7 bases between them. Germline V gene data show CDR1 as LGHNA and CDR2 as YNFKEQ. CDR3 loop: CASSWRHEQFF. CDR3 nucleotide sequence: TGTGCCAGCAGCTGGCGTCATGAGCAGTTCTTC.

V gene TRBV15 combines with J gene TRBJ2-7; the D is unclear. V lost 5 bases to trimming and J lost 2 bases, with 10 bases between them. This CDR3 is 13 amino acids long. From germline, CDR1 is LNHNV and CDR2 YYDKDF (reference sequence). The CDR3, as DNA: TGTGCCACCAGCGCACAAATACCCTACGAGCAGTACTTC. Translating gives CATSAQIPYEQYF.

The chain employs TRBV10-2 and TRBJ1-1, with 8 bases aligning to TRBD1. With V trimmed by 8 bases and J by 3 bases, 5 bases remained unmatched. The CDR3 runs 13 residues. The germline gives CDR1 WSHSY, CDR2 SAAADI. The CDR3 reads CASSDRGYTEAFF. CDR3 nucleotide sequence: TGCGCCAGCTCTGACAGGGGATACACTGAAGCTTTCTTT.

The genes are TRBV6-5 and TRBJ1-1; possibly TRBD1 for D (6 bases). With 5 bases removed from V and 4 bases from J, the gap between germline ends came to 11 bases. The CDR3 extends over 13 amino acids. The germline V gene encodes CDR1 MNHEY and CDR2 SVGAGI. This chain's CDR3 is CASSLQGGTEAFF. CDR3 DNA sequence: TGTGCCAGCAGTCTACAGGGAGGCACTGAAGCTTTCTTT.

This clone was detected only a few times. This sequence joins TRBV11-2 and TRBJ2-5; 9 nucleotides match TRBD1. Germline CDR1 is SGHAT and CDR2 is FQNNGV. CDR3 length: 15 residues. Trimming at V came to 4 bases and at J to 5 bases, leaving 8 bases not matched to a gene. Here the CDR3 reads CASSSWTGAEETQYF. The CDR3 bases are TGTGCCAGCAGCTCGTGGACAGGGGCGGAGGAGACCCAGTACTTC.

The V and J genes are TRBV15 and TRBJ1-5; tentatively, D is TRBD1 (6 bases). V dropped 0 bases and J dropped 4 bases, with 13 bases sitting between them. The CDR3 is made up of 16 amino acids. The germline CDR1 and CDR2 sequences are LNHNV and YYDKDF (reference sequence). CDR3 residues: CATSRDGGQTNQPQHF. CDR3 in DNA: TGTGCCACCAGCAGAGATGGTGGACAGACTAATCAGCCCCAGCATTTT. Together with reference TRBV15 and TRBJ1-5, the CDR3 gives the full variable domain: DAMVIQNPRYQVTQFGKPVTLSCSQTLNHNVMYWYQQKSSQAPKLLFHYYDKDFNNEADTPDNFQSRRPNTSFCFLDIRSPGLGDTAMYLCATSRDGGQTNQPQHFGDGTRLSIL.

This clone is a singleton in its sample. This chain links TRBV4-1 with TRBJ2-1; tentatively, D is TRBD2 (5 bases). Trimming left V 1 base short and J 5 bases short, with 12 bases between. The CDR3 runs to 15 residues. CDR1 MGHRA and CDR2 YSYEKL come from the germline V gene. The CDR3 sequence: CASSQVRDQNNEQFF. DNA of the CDR3: TGCGCCAGCAGCCAAGTCCGGGATCAGAACAATGAGCAGTTCTTC.

The V gene is TRBV7-2, the J gene TRBJ2-3; TRBD2 aligns across 7 bases. The germline V gene encodes CDR1 SGHTA and CDR2 FQGNSA. The CDR3 has 14 residues. With V trimmed by 7 bases and J by 6 bases, 10 bases remained unmatched. CDR3 in amino acids: CASTTRGVSDTQYF. DNA of the CDR3: TGTGCCAGCACCACTCGGGGGGTTTCTGATACGCAGTATTTT.

This sequence joins TRBV4-1 and TRBJ1-5; possible D gene TRBD1, 6 bases. The CDR3 is made up of 14 amino acids. Trimming stripped 4 bases from V and 2 bases from J, with 9 bases between. Germline-derived CDR1 and CDR2 are MGHRA and YSYEKL. As DNA, the CDR3 is TGCGCCAGCAGCCGGACAGCGGGCAATCAGCCCCAGCATTTT. Its translation is CASSRTAGNQPQHF.

This chain links TRBV4-1 with TRBJ2-3; possibly TRBD2 for D (6 bases). V was shortened by 4 bases and J by 6 bases, with 17 bases between the two germline ends. From germline, CDR1 is MGHRA and CDR2 YSYEKL. The CDR3 is 15 amino acids. The DNA of the CDR3 is TGCGCCAGCAGCCTAGATAGGGCGGGGAGCGATACGCAGTATTTT. Translating gives CASSLDRAGSDTQYF.

This chain connects TRBV15 to TRBJ2-5; D is uncertain. Trimming left V 1 base short and J 0 bases short, with 9 bases between. The CDR3 is 15 residues long. CDR1 is LNHNV, CDR2 YYDKDF, per germline (reference sequence). For the CDR3, the DNA is TGTGCCACCAGCAGAGTGTGGCAGAACCAAGAGACCCAGTACTTC. It yields the protein CATSRVWQNQETQYF. Using reference TRBV15 and TRBJ2-5 for the parts outside the CDR3, the full variable domain is DAMVIQNPRYQVTQFGKPVTLSCSQTLNHNVMYWYQQKSSQAPKLLFHYYDKDFNNEADTPDNFQSRRPNTSFCFLDIRSPGLGDTAMYLCATSRVWQNQETQYFGPGTRLLVL.

V and J are TRBV7-6 and TRBJ2-5, with D tentatively TRBD2 (6 bases). Germline CDR1 is SGHVS and CDR2 is FNYEAQ. V was pared by 3 bases and J by 1 base, with 9 bases between. The CDR3 has 14 amino acids. CDR3 nucleotide sequence: TGTGCCAGCAGCTTGACAGCGGGCCAAGAGACCCAGTACTTC. The encoded protein is CASSLTAGQETQYF.

V and J are TRBV7-6 and TRBJ2-7, with no clear D. Germline V CDR1 and CDR2: SGHVS, FNYEAQ. Trimming left V 5 bases short and J 1 base short, with 9 bases between. CDR3 length: 13 residues. Written as DNA, the CDR3 is TGTGCCAGCAGCCCCCCGGAGTCCTACGAGCAGTACTTC. This encodes CASSPPESYEQYF.

The rearrangement links TRBV11-3 to TRBJ2-5; a weak D match, TRBD2 (6 bases). Germline values: CDR1 SGHNT, CDR2 YENEEA. Trimming removed 2 bases at V and 3 bases at J, with 16 bases between. This CDR3 has 16 residues. CDR3 loop: CASSLWNGGSEETQYF. CDR3 coding DNA: TGTGCCAGCAGCTTATGGAACGGGGGATCTGAAGAGACCCAGTACTTC.

This clone was observed a single time. This chain links TRBV5-1 with TRBJ2-1; 12 nucleotides match TRBD1. CDR3 length: 15 amino acids. The trim removed 4 bases at V and 7 bases at J, leaving 6 bases unmatched. CDR1 is SGHRS and CDR2 is YFSETQ in the germline V gene. The CDR3 bases are TGCGCCAGCAGCACCGGGACAGGGGGCCTGAATGAGCAGTTCTTC. It translates to CASSTGTGGLNEQFF.

The chain carries TRBV5-6 and TRBJ2-1, with D unclear. Trimming took off 1 base at V and 3 bases at J, with 8 bases between the two ends. Germline V gene lookup returns CDR1 SGHDT and CDR2 YYEEEE. The CDR3 runs 14 residues. CDR3 sequence reads: CASSLSDGYNEQFF. The CDR3 DNA reads as TGTGCCAGCAGCTTGTCGGACGGCTACAATGAGCAGTTCTTC.

The CDR3 DNA sequence: TGTGCCAGCAGCTCTACTAACTATAAGGCGTATCTTCCAGATACGCAGTATTTT. Protein: CASSSTNYKAYLPDTQYF. The V gene is TRBV7-8, the J gene TRBJ2-3; D gene unclear. The V gene lost 4 bases and the J gene lost 4 bases, with 24 bases spanning the gap. The CDR3 is 18 amino acids. In germline, CDR1 is SGHVS, CDR2 FQNEAQ.

This clone has just a few counts. The chain is built from TRBV29-1 and TRBJ2-3; D is perhaps TRBD1 or TRBD2 (6 bases each). This CDR3 comprises 18 residues. V was shortened by 2 bases and J by 6 bases, with 27 bases between the two germline ends. CDR1 is SQVTM, CDR2 ANQGSEA, per germline. The CDR3 protein is CSVERPLTGAGGLDTQYF. The CDR3 nucleotides are TGCAGCGTTGAACGCCCTTTGACGGGGGCGGGTGGATTGGATACGCAGTATTTT.

The chain recombines TRBV7-2 with TRBJ1-6, with D possibly TRBD1 on 5 matching bases. The germline gives CDR1 SGHTA, CDR2 FQGNSA. This CDR3 contains 14 residues. V lost 1 base and J 7 bases, leaving 8 bases between the germline ends. CDR3 in amino acids: CASSLEEGNSPLHF. DNA for the CDR3: TGTGCCAGCAGCTTAGAGGAGGGGAATTCACCCCTCCACTTT.

This chain links TRBV2 with TRBJ2-6, with D unresolved. Trimming shortened V by 7 bases and J by 2 bases, and 21 bases separated the two germline ends. Per the germline V gene, CDR1 is SNHLY and CDR2 is FYNNEI. CDR3 length equals 18 residues. The CDR3 here is CASTPLPGPSTGANVLTF. CDR3 nucleotide sequence: TGTGCCAGCACCCCTCTCCCGGGCCCATCCACTGGGGCCAACGTCCTGACTTTC.

The chain employs TRBV10-3 and TRBJ2-5; 7 nucleotides agree with TRBD1. Germline CDR1 and CDR2: ENHRY and SYGVKD. V was clipped by 7 bases and J by 3 bases; unmatched bases: 5. CDR3 size: 13 residues. CDR3 loop: CAIKRTGEETQYF. DNA of the CDR3: TGTGCCATCAAACGGACAGGCGAAGAGACCCAGTACTTC.

The chain employs TRBV4-1 and TRBJ2-3, with D hard to call. Trimming removed 4 bases at V and 1 base at J, with 12 bases between. The germline CDR1 and CDR2 sequences are MGHRA and YSYEKL. The CDR3 runs 15 residues. The CDR3 bases are TGCGCCAGCAGCCGGTTGGGTCTTGGCACAGATACGCAGTATTTT. Translation gives CASSRLGLGTDTQYF.

This sequence joins TRBV7-9 and TRBJ2-5; D perhaps matches TRBD1 (5 bases). The CDR3 consists of 14 residues. V was clipped by 7 bases and J by 6 bases, with 18 bases between them. Germline V gene data show CDR1 as SEHNR and CDR2 as FQNEAQ (reference sequence). CDR3: CASTPEDSLKTQYF. Here the CDR3 DNA reads TGTGCCAGCACCCCCGAAGACAGTTTGAAGACCCAGTACTTC.

The genes are TRBV6-5 and TRBJ2-3, with D possibly TRBD1 on 5 matching bases. Germline-derived CDR1 and CDR2 are MNHEY and SVGAGI. Trimming cost V 0 bases and J 2 bases, with 12 bases left between them. This CDR3 has 16 amino acids. The CDR3 spells CASSYSGTGITDTQYF. The CDR3 DNA is TGTGCCAGCAGTTACTCAGGTACAGGAATCACAGATACGCAGTATTTT.

This clone was seen only once. V and J are TRBV5-4 and TRBJ2-5; 11 bases are shared with TRBD2. CDR1 and CDR2 from the germline V gene are SGHNT and YYREEE (reference sequence). The junction had 1 base not matched to a gene; V was cut back by 3 bases and J by 0 bases. The CDR3 length is 15 residues. CDR3 protein: CASSSSGGYQETQYF. As DNA, the CDR3 is TGTGCCAGCAGCTCTAGCGGGGGGTACCAAGAGACCCAGTACTTC.